This is a list of T cell receptor beta chains from one sample in a study of cytomegalovirus exposure and HLA in healthy donors. The repertoire was sequenced with immunoSEQ multiplex PCR; TCRdb's copy has only in-frame clones and lacks some. This table holds about 160,000 clones, 55% to 75% found once. The sequencing sample was made of PBMCs. These receptors were taken from a woman aged 60 to 75 in good health and CMV-seropositive. The CDR3 runs from the conserved cysteine through the conserved F or W. A D gene is named only where the DNA matches it firmly. Only part of the rows carry a size: once, few, many, or a class if the clone is expanded.

d_gene	j_gene	v_gene	abundance	CDR3nt	CDR3aa
TRBD1	TRBJ1-1	TRBV2	few	TGTGCTATCAGCGATGGGACAGGATTCATGAACACTGAAGCTTTCTTT	CAISDGTGFMNTEAFF
TRBD1	TRBJ1-1	TRBV5-1	-	TGCGCCAGCAGCTTGGTGGGTACAGGGGACACTGAAGCTTTCTTT	CASSLVGTGDTEAFF
-	TRBJ2-1	TRBV30	once	TGTGCCTGGAGTATCACAGGGATCTACAATGAGCAGTTCTTC	CAWSITGIYNEQFF
TRBD1	TRBJ2-3	TRBV5-3	-	TGTGCCAGAAGTATTATTGGGACAGAGTTTTCTAGCACAGATACGCAGTATTTT	CARSIIGTEFSSTDTQYF
TRBD2	TRBJ2-1	TRBV7-9	-	TGTGCCAGCAGCCCTCTGGGAGCGGGAGTCAATGAGCAGTTCTTC	CASSPLGAGVNEQFF
TRBD1	TRBJ2-2	TRBV18	-	TGTGCCAGCTCACCACTGACAGGGGGATCCGGGGAGCTGTTTTTT	CASSPLTGGSGELFF
TRBD1	TRBJ2-3	TRBV19	-	TGTGCCAGCAGGGACAGGGCCATTGGAGATACGCAGTATTTT	CASRDRAIGDTQYF
TRBD2	TRBJ2-7	TRBV18	-	TGTGCCAGCTCACGGACTAGCGGGAGTCACGAGCAGTACTTC	CASSRTSGSHEQYF
-	TRBJ2-1	TRBV18	-	TGTGCCAGCTCACCAGCTAAGCTAGCGTCCTACAATGAGCAGTTCTTC	CASSPAKLASYNEQFF
TRBD1	TRBJ1-4	TRBV30	few	TGTGCCTGGAGTACAGGGGGCTTTGAAAAACTGTTTTTT	CAWSTGGFEKLFF
-	TRBJ2-7	TRBV10-3	-	TGTGCCATCAGTGAGGAGGCACGGTCCTACGAGCAGTACTTC	CAISEEARSYEQYF
TRBD2	TRBJ2-5	TRBV5-4	few	TGTGCCAGCAGCTTGGCCCTAGCGGGAGAGACCCAGTACTTC	CASSLALAGETQYF
-	TRBJ2-1	TRBV11-2	-	TGTGCCAGCAGCTTAGATAGAGACAATGAGCAGTTCTTC	CASSLDRDNEQFF
TRBD2	TRBJ2-1	TRBV4-3	-	TGCGCCAGCAGCCAGGGTCTAGCGGGAGGATCGAATGAGCAGTTCTTC	CASSQGLAGGSNEQFF
-	TRBJ2-5	TRBV5-6	-	TGTGCCAGCAGCGGTAAAGAAGCGGCTATCCAAGAGACCCAGTACTTC	CASSGKEAAIQETQYF
-	TRBJ2-6	TRBV5-1	few	TGCGCCAGCAGCTTCAGGGAGGCTGGGGCCAACGTCCTGACTTTC	CASSFREAGANVLTF
-	TRBJ1-2	TRBV28	few	TGTGCCGTATGGGGCCCAAGCGTAAACTATGGCTACACCTTC	CAVWGPSVNYGYTF
-	TRBJ2-2	TRBV10-1	few	TGCGCCAGCAGTGAAGACCGTCGACTAGTATTTACCGGGGAGCTGTTTTTT	CASSEDRRLVFTGELFF
-	TRBJ2-7	TRBV30	-	TGTGCCTGGAGGGGGAGCTCCTACGAGCAGTACTTC	CAWRGSSYEQYF
TRBD2	TRBJ2-1	TRBV4-2	once	TGTGCCAGCAGCCACTCTCGGAGATTAGCGGGAGGGCCAGTTGAGTTCTTC	CASSHSRRLAGGPVEFF
TRBD1	TRBJ1-1	TRBV28	few	TGTGCCAGCAGTTTCGGACAGGGAGAAGCTTTCTTT	CASSFGQGEAFF
-	TRBJ2-7	TRBV7-2	-	TGTGCCAGCAGCTTAGTTCGGGAGAGCTACGAGCAGTACTTC	CASSLVRESYEQYF
TRBD1	TRBJ2-1	TRBV6-1	-	TGTGCCAGCAGTGAAATGGGACAGGGCGGGAATGAGCAGTTCTTC	CASSEMGQGGNEQFF
-	TRBJ1-5	TRBV7-2	few	TGTGCCAGCAGCTTAGGGACAGAGCAAGGGCCCCAGCATTTT	CASSLGTEQGPQHF
-	TRBJ1-5	TRBV27	-	TGTGCCAGCAGTTTATCGGGAGGGGTTGGCAATCAGCCCCAGCATTTT	CASSLSGGVGNQPQHF
TRBD2	TRBJ2-1	TRBV28	-	TGTGCCAGCAGCAAAATGGGGGACTATGAGGATGAGCAGTTCTTC	CASSKMGDYEDEQFF
-	TRBJ2-1	TRBV5-5	medium-sized	TGTGCCAGCAGCGAGGGCAATGAGCAGTTCTTC	CASSEGNEQFF
TRBD1	TRBJ2-3	TRBV10-1	-	TGCGCCAGCAGCCCCGCGACAGGGGGCTGTCGAGATACGCAGTATTTT	CASSPATGGCRDTQYF
-	TRBJ2-5	TRBV7-2	few	TGTGCCAGCAGCCCTCTAGGTCTAGACCTGCGAGAGACCCAGTACTTC	CASSPLGLDLRETQYF
TRBD2	TRBJ2-1	TRBV9	few	TGTGCCAGCAGCGTAGGCGGGGGGGTGGGCAATGAGCAGTTCTTC	CASSVGGGVGNEQFF
-	TRBJ1-1	TRBV28	-	TGTGCCAGCAGTTTCCCGGGCACAGGGACGGCTTTCTTT	CASSFPGTGTAFF
-	TRBJ1-4	TRBV28	few	TGTGCCAGCAGATATCATCTCATCCGAAGCGAGGGTGGCGAAAAACTGTTTTTT	CASRYHLIRSEGGEKLFF
TRBD2	TRBJ2-1	TRBV18	-	TGTGCCAGCTCACCCCCGGGACTAGCGGGATTACAGGTCTTC	CASSPPGLAGLQVF
-	TRBJ2-3	TRBV5-1	-	TGCGCCAGCAGCCTACCCGTGGGCGGGGGCACAGATACGCAGTATTTT	CASSLPVGGGTDTQYF